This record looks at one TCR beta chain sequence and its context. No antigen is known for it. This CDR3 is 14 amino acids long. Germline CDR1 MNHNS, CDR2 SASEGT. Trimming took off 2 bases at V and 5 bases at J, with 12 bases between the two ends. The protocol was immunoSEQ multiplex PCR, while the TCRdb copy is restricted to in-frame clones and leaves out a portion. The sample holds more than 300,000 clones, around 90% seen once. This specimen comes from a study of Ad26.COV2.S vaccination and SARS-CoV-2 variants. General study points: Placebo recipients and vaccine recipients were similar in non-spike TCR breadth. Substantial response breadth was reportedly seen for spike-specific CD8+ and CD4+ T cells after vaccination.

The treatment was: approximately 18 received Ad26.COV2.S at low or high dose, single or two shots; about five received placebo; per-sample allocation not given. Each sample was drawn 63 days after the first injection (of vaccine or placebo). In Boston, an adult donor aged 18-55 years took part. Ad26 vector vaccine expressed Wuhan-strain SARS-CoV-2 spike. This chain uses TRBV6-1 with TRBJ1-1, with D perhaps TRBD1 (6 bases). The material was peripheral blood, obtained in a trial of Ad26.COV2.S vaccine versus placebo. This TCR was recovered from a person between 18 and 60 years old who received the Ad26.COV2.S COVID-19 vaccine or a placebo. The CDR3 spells CASSEIGQRTEAFF. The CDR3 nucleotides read TGTGCCAGCAGTGAAATTGGACAGAGAACTGAAGCTTTCTTT.